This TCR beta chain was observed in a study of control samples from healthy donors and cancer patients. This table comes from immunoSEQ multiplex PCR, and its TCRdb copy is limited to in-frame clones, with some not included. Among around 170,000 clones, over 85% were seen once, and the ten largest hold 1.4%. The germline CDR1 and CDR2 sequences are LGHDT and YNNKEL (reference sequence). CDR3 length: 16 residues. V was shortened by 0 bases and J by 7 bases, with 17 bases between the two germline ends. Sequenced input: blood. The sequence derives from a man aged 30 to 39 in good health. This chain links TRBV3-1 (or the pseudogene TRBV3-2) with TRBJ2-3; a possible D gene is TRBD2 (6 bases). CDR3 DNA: TGTGCCAGCAGCCAAGATACGGAGGGAGCGTTCTATACGCAGTATTTT. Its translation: CASSQDTEGAFYTQYF.